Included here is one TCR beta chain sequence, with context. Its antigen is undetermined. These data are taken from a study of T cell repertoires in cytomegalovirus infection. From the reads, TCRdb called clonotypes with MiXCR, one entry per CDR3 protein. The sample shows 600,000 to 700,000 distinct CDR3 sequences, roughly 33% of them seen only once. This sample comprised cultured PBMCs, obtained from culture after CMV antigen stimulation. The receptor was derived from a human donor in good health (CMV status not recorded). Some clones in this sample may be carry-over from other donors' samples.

DNA of the CDR3: TGCGCCAGCAGCCAAGGTCAGGGCTGGGCCGGGGAGCTGTTTTTT. This codes for CASSQGQGWAGELFF. The chain uses TRBV4-3 and TRBJ2-2; TRBD1 might be the D (5 bases). V shed 1 base and J shed 6 bases, with 12 bases lying between them. The CDR3 loop spans 15 amino acids. The germline CDR1 and CDR2 sequences are LGHNA and YSLEER.